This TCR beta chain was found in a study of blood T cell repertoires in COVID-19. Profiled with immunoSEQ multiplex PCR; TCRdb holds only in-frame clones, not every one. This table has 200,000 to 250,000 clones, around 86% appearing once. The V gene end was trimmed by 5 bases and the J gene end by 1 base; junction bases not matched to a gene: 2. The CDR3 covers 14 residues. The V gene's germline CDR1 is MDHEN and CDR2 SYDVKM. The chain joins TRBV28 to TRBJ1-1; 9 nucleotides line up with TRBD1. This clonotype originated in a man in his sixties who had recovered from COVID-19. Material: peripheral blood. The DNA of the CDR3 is TGTGCCAGCAGTAGGGGACAGGGGAACACTGAAGCTTTCTTT. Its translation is CASSRGQGNTEAFF.